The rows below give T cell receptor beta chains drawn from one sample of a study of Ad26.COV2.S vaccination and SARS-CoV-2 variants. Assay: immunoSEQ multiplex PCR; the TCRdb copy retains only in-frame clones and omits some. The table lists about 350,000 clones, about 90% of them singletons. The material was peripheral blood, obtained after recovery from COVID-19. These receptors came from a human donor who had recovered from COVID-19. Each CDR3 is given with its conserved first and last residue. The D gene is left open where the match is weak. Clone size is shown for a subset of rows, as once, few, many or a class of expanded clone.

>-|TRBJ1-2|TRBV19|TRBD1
CASSQTGGTYGYTF
TGTGCCAGTAGCCAGACAGGGGGCACCTATGGCTACACCTTC
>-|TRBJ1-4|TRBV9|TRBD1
CASSVTGANEKLFF
TGTGCCAGCAGCGTGACAGGGGCTAATGAAAAACTGTTTTTT
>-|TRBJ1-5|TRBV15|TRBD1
CATSRTGMSNQPQHF
TGTGCCACCAGCAGGACAGGGATGAGCAATCAGCCCCAGCATTTT
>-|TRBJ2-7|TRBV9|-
CASSGGALGYYEQYF
TGTGCCAGCAGCGGGGGGGCACTTGGATATTACGAGCAGTACTTC
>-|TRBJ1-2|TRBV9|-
CASSVGGDDIYGYTF
TGTGCCAGCAGCGTAGGGGGAGACGATATCTATGGCTACACCTTC
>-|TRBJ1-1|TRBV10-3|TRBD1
CAISERTYRGRSDNTEAFF
TGTGCCATCAGTGAGCGAACTTACAGGGGGCGTTCCGATAACACTGAAGCTTTCTTT
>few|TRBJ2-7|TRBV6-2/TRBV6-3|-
CASSYSPYEQYF
TGTGCCAGCAGTTACTCTCCCTACGAGCAGTACTTC
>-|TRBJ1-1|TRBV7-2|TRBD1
CASSFMTGGNTEAFF
TGTGCCAGCAGCTTTATGACAGGGGGGAACACTGAAGCTTTCTTT
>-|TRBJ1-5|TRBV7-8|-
CASTLGPLSNQPQHF
TGTGCCAGCACCCTCGGACCCCTTAGCAATCAGCCCCAGCATTTT
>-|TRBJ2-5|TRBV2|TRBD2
CASRGAGGETQYF
TGTGCCAGCAGGGGAGCGGGGGGCGAGACCCAGTACTTC
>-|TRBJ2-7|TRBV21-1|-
CASSKGATGDEQYF
TGTGCCAGCAGCAAAGGTGCAACAGGGGACGAGCAGTACTTC
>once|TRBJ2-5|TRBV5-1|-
CASSSDPGRPETQYF
TGCGCCAGCAGCTCAGATCCGGGGCGCCCGGAGACCCAGTACTTC
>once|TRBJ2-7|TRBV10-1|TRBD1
CASSARDRVYEQYF
TGCGCCAGCAGTGCCCGGGACAGGGTCTACGAGCAGTACTTC
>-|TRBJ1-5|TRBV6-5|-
CASSSNRNTNQPQHF
TGTGCCAGCAGTTCCAACAGGAATACCAATCAGCCCCAGCATTTT
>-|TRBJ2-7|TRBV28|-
CASRFSSYEQYF
TGTGCCAGCAGGTTTAGCTCCTACGAGCAGTACTTC
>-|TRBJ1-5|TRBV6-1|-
CASSESRVMIQPQHF
TGTGCCAGCAGTGAGTCCAGGGTTATGATACAGCCCCAGCATTTT
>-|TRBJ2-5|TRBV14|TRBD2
CASQRGGWETQYF
TGTGCCAGCCAGCGGGGGGGCTGGGAGACCCAGTACTTC
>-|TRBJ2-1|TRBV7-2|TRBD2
CASSAGGFYEQFF
TGTGCCAGCAGCGCGGGGGGGTTTTATGAGCAGTTCTTC
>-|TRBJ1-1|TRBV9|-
CASNLKGGNTEAFF
TGTGCCAGCAACCTAAAAGGGGGGAACACTGAAGCTTTCTTT
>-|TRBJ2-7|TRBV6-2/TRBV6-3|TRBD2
CASSYSLAGGFSYEQYF
TGTGCCAGCAGTTACTCGCTAGCGGGGGGCTTCTCCTACGAGCAGTACTTC
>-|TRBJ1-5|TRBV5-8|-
CASSLGRVKGRNIEHF
TGTGCCAGCAGCTTGGGTAGGGTTAAAGGGCGTAATATCGAACATTTT
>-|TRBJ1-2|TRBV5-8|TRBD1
CASREPGQAIYGYTF
TGTGCCAGCAGGGAACCGGGACAGGCGATATATGGCTACACCTTC
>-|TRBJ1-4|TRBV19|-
CASSSRGREKLFF
TGTGCCAGTAGTTCCAGGGGACGTGAAAAACTGTTTTTT
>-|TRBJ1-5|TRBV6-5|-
CASGGGPQYNQPQHF
TGTGCCAGCGGGGGCGGTCCACAGTACAATCAGCCCCAGCATTTT
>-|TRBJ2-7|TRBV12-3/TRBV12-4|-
CASSPSLGEQYF
TGTGCCAGCAGTCCGTCACTGGGAGAGCAGTACTTC
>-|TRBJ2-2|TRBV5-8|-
CASSFSFGTPNTGELFF
TGTGCCAGCAGCTTTTCCTTCGGGACCCCGAACACCGGGGAGCTGTTTTTT
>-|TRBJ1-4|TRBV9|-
CASSPNTGFTNEKLFF
TGTGCCAGCAGCCCAAATACAGGGTTTACTAATGAAAAACTGTTTTTT
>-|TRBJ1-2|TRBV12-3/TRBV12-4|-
CASSPLIRGYTF
TGTGCCAGCAGTCCCCTTATAAGAGGCTACACCTTC
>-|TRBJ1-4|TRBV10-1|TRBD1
CASSLLKKDGQGKGNEKLFF
TGCGCCAGCAGTCTATTGAAAAAAGACGGACAGGGAAAGGGTAATGAAAAACTGTTTTTT
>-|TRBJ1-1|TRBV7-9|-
CASSSRNTEAFF
TGTGCCAGCAGCTCAAGAAACACTGAAGCTTTCTTT
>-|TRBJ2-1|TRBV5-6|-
CASSWGTGNNEQFF
TGTGCCAGCAGCTGGGGGACTGGGAACAATGAGCAGTTCTTC
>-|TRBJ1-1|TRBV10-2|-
CASSESLVGFF
TGCGCCAGCAGTGAGTCTTTAGTGGGGTTCTTT
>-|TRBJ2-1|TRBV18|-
CASSPLGGRRNEQFF
TGTGCCAGCTCACCCCTCGGTGGACGGAGGAATGAGCAGTTCTTC
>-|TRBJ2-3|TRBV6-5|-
CASSFRLGPDTQYF
TGTGCCAGCAGTTTCCGATTGGGACCAGATACGCAGTATTTT
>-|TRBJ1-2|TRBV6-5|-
CASSSSSTGGYGYTF
TGTGCCAGCAGTTCGAGCTCGACAGGCGGCTATGGCTACACCTTC
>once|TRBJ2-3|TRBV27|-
CASSLGEADTQYF
TGTGCCAGCAGTTTAGGGGAGGCAGATACGCAGTATTTT
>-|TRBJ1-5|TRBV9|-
CASSVGRGNQPQHF
TGTGCCAGCAGCGTAGGGAGGGGCAATCAGCCCCAGCATTTT
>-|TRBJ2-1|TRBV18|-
CASSPLDTNNEQFF
TGTGCCAGCTCACCACTAGACACAAACAATGAGCAGTTCTTC